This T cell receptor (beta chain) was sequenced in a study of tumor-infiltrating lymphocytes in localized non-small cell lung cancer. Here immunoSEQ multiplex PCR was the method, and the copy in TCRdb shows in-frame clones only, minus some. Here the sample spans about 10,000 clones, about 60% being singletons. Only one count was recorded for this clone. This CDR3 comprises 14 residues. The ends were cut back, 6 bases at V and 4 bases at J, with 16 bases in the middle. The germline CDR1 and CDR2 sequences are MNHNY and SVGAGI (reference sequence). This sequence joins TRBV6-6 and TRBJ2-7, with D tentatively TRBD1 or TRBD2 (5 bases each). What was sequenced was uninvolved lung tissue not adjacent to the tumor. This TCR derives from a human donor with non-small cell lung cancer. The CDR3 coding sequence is TGTGCCAGCAGCCCCGGGACGTCGGAATACGAGCAGTACTTC. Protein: CASSPGTSEYEQYF.